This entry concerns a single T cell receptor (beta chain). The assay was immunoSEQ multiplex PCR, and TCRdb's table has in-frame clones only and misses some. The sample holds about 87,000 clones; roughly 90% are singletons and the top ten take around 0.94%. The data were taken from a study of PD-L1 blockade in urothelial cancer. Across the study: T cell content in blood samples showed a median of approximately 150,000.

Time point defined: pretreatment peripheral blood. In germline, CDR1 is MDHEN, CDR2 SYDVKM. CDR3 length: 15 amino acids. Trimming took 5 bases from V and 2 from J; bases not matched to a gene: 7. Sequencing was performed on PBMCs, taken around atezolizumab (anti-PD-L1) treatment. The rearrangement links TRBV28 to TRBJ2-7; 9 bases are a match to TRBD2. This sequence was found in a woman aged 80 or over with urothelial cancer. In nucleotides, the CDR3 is TGTGCCAGCAGTCCTCTAGCGGGACAACCCTACGAGCAGTACTTC. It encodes CASSPLAGQPYEQYF.